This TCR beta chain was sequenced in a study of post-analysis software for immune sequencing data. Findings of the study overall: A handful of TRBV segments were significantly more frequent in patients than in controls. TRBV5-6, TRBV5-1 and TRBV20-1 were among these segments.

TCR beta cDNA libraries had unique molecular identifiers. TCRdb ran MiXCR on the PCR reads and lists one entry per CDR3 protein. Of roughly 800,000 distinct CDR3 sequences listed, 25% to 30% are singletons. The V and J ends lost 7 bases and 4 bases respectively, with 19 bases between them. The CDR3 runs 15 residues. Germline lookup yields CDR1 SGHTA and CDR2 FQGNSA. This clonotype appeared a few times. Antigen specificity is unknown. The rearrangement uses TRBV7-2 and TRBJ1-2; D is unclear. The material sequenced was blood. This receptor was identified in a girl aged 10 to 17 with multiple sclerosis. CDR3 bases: TGTGCCAGCACCAAAGCTGGGGAAGGCGGCTATGGCTACACCTTC. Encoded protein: CASTKAGEGGYGYTF.